The clone carrying this TCR beta chain is a singleton in its sample. This study enrolled people aged 18 to 89 from about two dozen US geographic areas. Recovered status in Cohort 3 required two negative PCRs, clearance, or symptom resolution. The sample originates from a study of blood T cell repertoires in COVID-19. Generated by immunoSEQ multiplex PCR, the TCRdb table keeps only in-frame clones and is missing some. This sample has a few hundred thousand clones; 80% to 90% occur once, and the top ten carry approximately 2%. Sequencing was carried out using PBMCs or T cells enriched from blood (not recorded which). The TCR was taken from a woman between 45 and 60 years old who had recovered from COVID-19.

The DNA of the CDR3 is TGTGCCAGCAGCCCCCGACAGGGGAATAATTCACCCCTCCACTTT. This translates into CASSPRQGNNSPLHF. The chain carries TRBV9 and TRBJ1-6, with TRBD1 matching 8 bases. CDR1 and CDR2 (germline): SGDLS, YYNGEE. This CDR3 is 15 amino acids long. V was clipped by 4 bases and J by 5 bases; unmatched bases: 5. The full variable domain, in which reference TRBV9 and TRBJ1-6 provide the parts outside the CDR3, is DSGVTQTPKHLITATGQRVTLRCSPRSGDLSVYWYQQSLDQGLQFLIQYYNGEERAKGNILERFSAQQFPDLHSELNLSSLELGDSALYFCASSPRQGNNSPLHFGNGTRLTVT.